Described below is a single T cell receptor beta chain sequence and its context. Its antigen remains unknown. The CDR3 totals 13 residues. The germline V and J ends were trimmed by 3 bases and 4 bases, with 9 bases remaining between them. The germline gives CDR1 SEHNR, CDR2 FQNEAQ (reference sequence). The source of the sample is a study of T cell responses to AZD1222 COVID-19 vaccine. The study, taken as a whole, reports: Among those given AZD1222, only 6 or 7 were seropositive at baseline. In a largely white British group with more females than males, clonal diversity was possibly underestimated.

Only in-frame clones appear in the TCRdb table, and some are missing; sequencing was by immunoSEQ multiplex PCR. The profile shows about 150,000 clones, 80% to 90% of them singletons. This clonotype originated in an adult who had recovered from COVID-19. Specimen: peripheral blood, collected after recovery from COVID-19. The chain uses TRBV7-9 and TRBJ1-1, with D possibly TRBD1 on 5 matching bases. The CDR3: CASSLGGGTEAFF. DNA for the CDR3: TGTGCCAGCAGCTTGGGGGGGGGCACTGAAGCTTTCTTT.